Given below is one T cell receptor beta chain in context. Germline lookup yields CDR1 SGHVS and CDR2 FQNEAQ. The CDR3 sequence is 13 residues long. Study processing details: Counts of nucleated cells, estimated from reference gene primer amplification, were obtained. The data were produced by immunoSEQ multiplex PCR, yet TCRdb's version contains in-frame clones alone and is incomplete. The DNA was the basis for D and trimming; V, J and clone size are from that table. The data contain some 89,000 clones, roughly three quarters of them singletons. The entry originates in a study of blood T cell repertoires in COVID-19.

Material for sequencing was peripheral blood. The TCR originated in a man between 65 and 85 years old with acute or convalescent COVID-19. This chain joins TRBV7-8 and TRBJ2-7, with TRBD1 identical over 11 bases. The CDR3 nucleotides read TGTGCCAGCAGCTTAGACAGGGACAGGGGGTTGGACGTC. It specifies CASSLDRDRGLDV.